The 23 T cell receptor beta chains below come from one sample, sequenced in a study of T cell responses to AZD1222 COVID-19 vaccine. Sequencing used immunoSEQ multiplex PCR; TCRdb keeps in-frame clones, though not all of them. The sample holds more than 100,000 clones; 89% are singletons and the top ten take nearly 4.5%. The specimen comprised peripheral blood, sampled on day 0 of AZD1222 vaccination. All receptors derive from an adult in good health.

The chain links TRBV4-1 to TRBJ2-7; 7 positions agree with TRBD2. Germline trimming cut 5 bases from V and 3 bases from J; bases unmatched to any gene: 10. Germline CDR1 reads MGHRA; CDR2 reads YSYEKL. The CDR3 length is 15 residues. The DNA of the CDR3 is TGCGCCAGCAGCTCCCCGGGGAGGGGAATCTACGAGCAGTACTTC. The encoded protein is CASSSPGRGIYEQYF.

V usage is TRBV3-1 (or the pseudogene TRBV3-2) and J usage is TRBJ1-2; a possible D gene is TRBD1 (5 bases). CDR1 and CDR2 (germline): LGHDT, YNNKEL (reference sequence). This CDR3 has 14 residues. Trimming cost V 4 bases and J 4 bases, with 13 bases left between them. The chain's CDR3 is CASSPQGGSYGYTF. CDR3 nucleotides: TGTGCCAGCAGCCCTCAGGGTGGTAGCTATGGCTACACCTTC.

This clone was recorded only once. As DNA, the CDR3 is TGTGCCAGCACCGATTCCAGACGGACGGTCACCTATAATTCACCCCTCCACTTT. Residues: CASTDSRRTVTYNSPLHF. This chain connects TRBV3-1 (or the pseudogene TRBV3-2) to TRBJ1-6; D not resolved. Looked up from germline, CDR1 is LGHDT and CDR2 is YNNKEL (reference sequence). Trimming took off 7 bases at V and 2 bases at J, with 21 bases between the two ends. This CDR3 is built from 18 residues.

The V and J genes are TRBV18 and TRBJ2-5; a weak D match, TRBD1 (5 bases). Trimming pared 3 bases from V and 5 bases from J, leaving 16 bases between. The CDR3 is made up of 15 amino acids. Germline V gene lookup returns CDR1 KGHSH and CDR2 LQKENI. DNA of the CDR3: TGTGCCAGCTCACCCGCGTCGGCAGGGCAGGAGACCCAGTACTTC. This codes for CASSPASAGQETQYF.

The chain uses TRBV10-3 and TRBJ2-5; D is unclear. V lost 6 bases and J 1 base, leaving 6 bases between the germline ends. Germline assignment: CDR1 ENHRY and CDR2 SYGVKD. CDR3 length: 12 residues. This chain's CDR3 is CAISQSQETQYF. In DNA form, the CDR3 reads TGTGCCATCAGCCAGTCCCAAGAGACCCAGTACTTC.

This chain uses TRBV23-1 with TRBJ2-2; D is ambiguous. TRBV23-1 is noted as an ORF with a role that remains uncertain. This CDR3 has 16 residues. V was clipped by 4 bases and J by 6 bases, with 18 bases between them. The CDR3 nucleotides are TGCGCCAGCAGTCGGTGGTTGCGGTCCCTGCCCGGGGAGCTGTTTTTT. Protein sequence: CASSRWLRSLPGELFF.

The chain carries TRBV18 and TRBJ2-7; TRBD2 might be the D (5 bases). This CDR3 region has 15 residues. V lost 6 bases to trimming and J lost 2 bases, with 17 bases between them. The germline CDR1 and CDR2 sequences are KGHSH and LQKENI. CDR3 sequence: CASSPTERPAYEQYF. Written as DNA, the CDR3 is TGTGCCAGCTCGCCTACCGAGCGGCCCGCCTACGAGCAGTACTTC.

V usage is TRBV27 and J usage is TRBJ2-7; TRBD2 might be the D (6 bases). The V end lost 3 bases, the J end lost 3 bases, and 9 bases lay between the germline ends. From germline, CDR1 is MNHEY and CDR2 SMNVEV (reference sequence). This CDR3 is 13 amino acids long. CDR3 amino acids: CASSLGGNYEQYF. The CDR3 coding sequence is TGTGCCAGCAGTTTGGGCGGGAACTACGAGCAGTACTTC.

A single count supports this clone. J is TRBJ2-4 and V is TRBV25-1; maybe TRBD2 (5 bases). Germline CDR1 and CDR2: MGHDK and SYGVNS. Trimming stripped 3 bases from V and 5 bases from J, with 14 bases between. The CDR3 covers 15 residues. The CDR3 nucleotides are TGTGCCAGCAGTGATTGGGTCGAGGGCGAAAACATTCAGTACTTC. This gives the protein CASSDWVEGENIQYF.

The chain joins TRBV20-1 to TRBJ1-2, with 7 bases aligning to TRBD1. The length of the CDR3 is 12 residues. Per germline, CDR1 DFQATT and CDR2 SNEGSKA (reference sequence). Trimming took 4 bases from V and 8 from J; bases not matched to a gene: 7. Written as DNA, the CDR3 is TGCAGTGCTATTGACAGGGTCAGAGGCTACACCTTC. It codes for CSAIDRVRGYTF.

The chain employs TRBV21-1 and TRBJ2-5. TRBV21-1 is deemed a pseudogene. This CDR3 contains 16 residues. The CDR3 region has the DNA TGTGCCAGCAGCAACTCCCACCACGCAGGGACAGAGACCCAGTACTTC. Encoded protein: CASSNSHHAGTETQYF.

The chain has TRBV11-2 and TRBJ2-7; no clear D. The CDR3 spans 11 residues. The germline gives CDR1 SGHAT, CDR2 FQNNGV. V was cut by 4 bases and J by 4 bases, with 5 bases left in between. The CDR3 nucleotides are TGTGCCAGCAGCTCCCCTTACGAGCAGTACTTC. Translated: CASSSPYEQYF.

This chain connects TRBV3-1 (or the pseudogene TRBV3-2) to TRBJ2-2; 10 bases agree with TRBD2. This CDR3 comprises 15 residues. V trimming: 4 bases; J trimming: 1 base; junction bases outside the gene matches: 0. Germline V gene sequence: CDR1 LGHDT, CDR2 YNNKEL (reference sequence). CDR3 amino acids: CASSRTSGNTGELFF. The CDR3 nucleotides are TGTGCCAGCAGCCGGACTAGCGGGAACACCGGGGAGCTGTTTTTT.

The chain employs TRBV27 and TRBJ1-6; the D is unclear. The germline V gene has CDR1 MNHEY and CDR2 SMNVEV (reference sequence). This CDR3 is built from 18 residues. V lost 6 bases and J 1 base, leaving 19 bases between the germline ends. The CDR3 is CASSHDTPRGSYNSPLHF. The CDR3, as DNA: TGTGCCAGCAGCCACGACACACCCCGCGGTTCCTATAATTCACCCCTCCACTTT.

This chain uses TRBV19 with TRBJ1-2, with 12 bases lining up with TRBD1. Germline loops: CDR1 LNHDA, CDR2 SQIVND (reference sequence). This CDR3 spans 15 amino acids. Unmatched junction bases numbered 4, after V lost 4 bases and J lost 4 bases. CDR3 residues: CASSKGQGAGYGYTF. In DNA form, the CDR3 reads TGTGCCAGTAGTAAGGGACAGGGGGCAGGCTATGGCTACACCTTC.

J is TRBJ2-2 and V is TRBV10-1; no firm D call. The CDR3 has 12 residues. Germline V CDR1 and CDR2: WNHNN, SYGVQD (reference sequence). V dropped 0 bases and J dropped 8 bases, with 4 bases sitting between them. The chain's CDR3 is CASSESSGELFF. DNA of the CDR3: TGCGCCAGCAGTGAGTCTTCAGGGGAGCTGTTTTTT.

The chain carries TRBV6-5 and TRBJ1-5, with a weak D call TRBD1 (5 bases). CDR1 is MNHEY and CDR2 is SVGAGI in the germline V gene. Trimming cost V 6 bases and J 0 bases, with 12 bases left between them. This CDR3 has 15 amino acids. CDR3 residues: CASSLGQYSNQPQHF. The CDR3 DNA is TGTGCCAGCAGCCTCGGACAATATAGCAATCAGCCCCAGCATTTT.

The chain is built from TRBV5-1 and TRBJ1-2, with D unresolved. V gave up 0 bases and J gave up 8 bases, with 14 bases separating them. This CDR3 contains 14 residues. Germline lookup yields CDR1 SGHRS and CDR2 YFSETQ. CDR3 region: CASSLAGSAGGYTF. CDR3 nucleotide sequence: TGCGCCAGCAGCTTGGCGGGGTCGGCCGGGGGCTACACCTTC.

This chain connects TRBV6-5 to TRBJ2-7; 9 bases are a match to TRBD1. This CDR3 has 15 residues. V lost 0 bases to trimming and J lost 4 bases; unmatched junction nucleotides: 4. Looked up from germline, CDR1 is MNHEY and CDR2 is SVGAGI. The CDR3 DNA follows: TGTGCCAGCAGTTACTCAGGGACAGGGACGTACGAGCAGTACTTC. It encodes CASSYSGTGTYEQYF.

The chain joins TRBV21-1 to TRBJ2-1; no DNA check was done on the table's D call, TRBD2. TRBV21-1 is an annotated pseudogene. This CDR3 is 14 amino acids long. In DNA, the CDR3 is TGTGCCAGCAGCAACCAGCGGGGTTTTCATGAGCAGTTCTTC. This gives the protein CASSNQRGFHEQFF.

A single count supports this clone. This sequence joins TRBV18 and TRBJ2-7, with D maybe TRBD1 (5 bases). The CDR3 covers 13 residues. Germline V gene lookup returns CDR1 KGHSH and CDR2 LQKENI. V was shortened by 1 base and J by 3 bases, with 7 bases between the two germline ends. The CDR3 loop is CASSPQDSYEQYF. For the CDR3, the DNA is TGTGCCAGCTCACCACAAGACAGCTACGAGCAGTACTTC.

CDR3 DNA sequence: TGTGCCAGCAGTGGCAACGGCTACACCTTC. Amino acid sequence: CASSGNGYTF. The V call is TRBV28, the J call TRBJ1-2; D unclear. V was clipped by 5 bases and J by 8 bases, with 6 bases between them. This CDR3 region has 10 residues. CDR1 is MDHEN, CDR2 SYDVKM, per germline.

As regards this clone: Other DNA sequences in this sample translate to the same CDR3. The rearrangement joins TRBV27 to TRBJ1-1, with unresolved D. Trimming took 2 bases from V and 5 from J, leaving 9 bases between them. The CDR3 has 13 residues. The germline gives CDR1 MNHEY, CDR2 SMNVEV (reference sequence). This CDR3 reads CASSLRGGTEAFF. The DNA for the CDR3 is TGTGCCAGCAGTTTACGGGGAGGGACTGAAGCTTTCTTT.